The TCR beta chain under discussion was sequenced for a study of blood T cell repertoires in COVID-19. Across the study: Some COVID-19 samples were acute and others convalescent; all came from the United States, Italy and Spain. T cells, B-cell-depleted T cells, or PBMCs provided the cDNA or gDNA that served as material.

CDR3 size: 16 residues. The V gene's germline CDR1 is WNHNN and CDR2 SYGVQD (reference sequence). V shed 10 bases, J shed 0 bases, and the junction held 12 bases outside the gene matches. Authors' processing steps: Scientists estimated how many nucleated cells there were by amplifying reference gene primers. The protocol was immunoSEQ multiplex PCR, while the TCRdb copy is restricted to in-frame clones and leaves out a portion. The V and J calls and clone size were taken over from that table, and D and trimming were inferred from the DNA. Among approximately 140,000 clones listed, 87% were seen once.

The receptor comes from a woman aged 55-69 years with active or convalescent COVID-19. Sequencing input: peripheral blood. J is TRBJ2-7 and V is TRBV10-1; TRBD2 agrees at 10 bases. The CDR3 loop is CAIGPGLAISSYEQYF. The CDR3 DNA sequence: TGCGCCATCGGACCGGGACTAGCGATTAGCTCCTACGAGCAGTACTTC.